These 14 T cell receptor beta chains share one sample of origin, sequenced in a study of CD8+CD57+ T cells in acquired aplastic anemia. All patients picked for sequencing had shown, by flow cytometry, an expansion of CD8+CD57+ cells. Genomic DNA, the template, was used for profiling of the TCR beta VDJ and CDR3. TCRdb fed the reads into MiXCR, producing one record per CDR3 protein. Here the sample spans 150,000 or so distinct CDR3 sequences, around 48% being singletons. Sample: sorted CD4+, CD8+, or CD8+CD57+ T cells (not recorded which) from PBMCs. The receptors shown here come from a human donor with aplastic anemia.

V is TRBV7-9 and J is TRBJ1-1; D remains unclear. V gave up 6 bases and J gave up 3 bases, with 8 bases separating them. There are 12 residues in the CDR3. The germline gives CDR1 SEHNR, CDR2 FQNEAQ (reference sequence). CDR3 sequence reads: CASRKGHTEAFF. The CDR3 DNA reads as TGTGCCAGCAGGAAAGGGCACACTGAAGCTTTCTTT.

This clonotype was observed once. Sequence at one end of the junction differs from germline and may be a read error. The J gene is TRBJ1-4, the V gene TRBV19; the D gene is possibly TRBD1 (5 bases). The CDR3 runs 14 residues. Germline V lookup: CDR1 LNHDA, CDR2 SQIVND (reference sequence). CDR3 coding DNA: TGTGCCAGTAGTGCGGTGGGGGGTAATGAAAAGCTGTTTTTT. Its protein product is CASSAVGGNEKLFF.

This clonotype was picked up one time. Without the conserved terminal phenylalanine or tryptophan, this CDR3 likely stems from a read error. The rearrangement links TRBV28 to TRBJ1-2; D is uncertain. With 3 bases removed from V and 5 bases from J, the gap between germline ends came to 16 bases. Germline V gene data show CDR1 as MDHEN and CDR2 as SYDVKM. The CDR3 extends over 15 amino acids. CDR3 residues: CASSFAGAGSYGYTS. For the CDR3, the DNA is TGTGCCAGCAGTTTTGCAGGCGCCGGGTCTTATGGCTACACCTCC.

V gene TRBV24-1 combines with J gene TRBJ2-1; D call uncertain. Between the trimmed V and J ends, which lost 4 bases and 7 bases, there was a span of 13 bases. The V gene's germline CDR1 is KGHDR and CDR2 SFDVKD. The CDR3 is 14 amino acids. The CDR3 region has the DNA TGTGCCACCAGTGACCACAAAGAACTTAATGAGCAGTTCTTC. It codes for CATSDHKELNEQFF.

This clonotype was seen at least ten times. This chain connects TRBV2 to TRBJ1-2; TRBD1 aligns across 8 bases. V lost 6 bases, J lost 8 bases, and 8 bases stayed unmatched. The CDR3 spans 13 residues. Germline values: CDR1 SNHLY, CDR2 FYNNEI. The chain's CDR3 is CASRPGQGRGYTF. The CDR3, as DNA: TGTGCCAGCAGGCCCGGACAGGGAAGGGGCTACACCTTC.

This clonotype has a single count. The chain links TRBV9 to TRBJ2-7; unclear D gene. Per germline, CDR1 SGDLS and CDR2 YYNGEE. CDR3 size: 12 residues. The ends were cut back, 0 bases at V and 8 bases at J, with 9 bases in the middle. CDR3 loop: CASSVVSGKQYF. The CDR3 DNA reads TGTGCCAGCAGCGTAGTTTCGGGCAAGCAGTACTTC.

The V and J genes are TRBV7-2 and TRBJ1-2; D not certain. Germline CDR1 and CDR2: SGHTA and FQGNSA. V was pared by 7 bases and J by 4 bases, with 16 bases between. CDR3 length: 14 amino acids. The CDR3 sequence is CASTPDPSIYGYTF. CDR3 DNA: TGTGCCAGCACCCCAGACCCTAGCATCTATGGCTACACCTTC.

A remark on this clonotype: One junction end does not reproduce the germline sequence, and a read error may be involved. The chain has TRBV2 and TRBJ2-2; possibly TRBD2 for D (7 bases). Germline loops: CDR1 SNHLY, CDR2 FYNNEI. This CDR3 is built from 16 residues. As DNA, the CDR3 is TGTGCCAGCAGTGCGGCGGGGGCCAAGAACACCGGGGAGCCGGTTTTT. It is translated as CASSAAGAKNTGEPVF.

The V gene is TRBV19, the J gene TRBJ2-7; weak D call: TRBD1 (5 bases). Per germline, CDR1 LNHDA and CDR2 SQIVND (reference sequence). Trimming removed 0 bases from V and 2 bases from J, with 11 bases in between. There are 15 residues in the CDR3. The CDR3 is CASSIDVGAAYEQYF. The DNA for the CDR3 is TGTGCCAGTAGTATAGATGTTGGGGCAGCCTACGAGCAGTACTTC.

This clonotype was observed once. The V and J genes are TRBV3-1 and TRBJ2-7, with 7 bases aligning to TRBD2. J lost 2 bases, V lost 3 bases, and 7 bases had no gene match. This CDR3 contains 15 residues. CDR1 is LGHDT, CDR2 YNNKEL, per germline (reference sequence). The DNA of the CDR3 is TGTGCCAGCAGCCATCGAACTAGCGTTACCTACGAGCAGTACTTC. Encoded protein: CASSHRTSVTYEQYF.

This sequence joins TRBV19 and TRBJ2-3; D is unclear. V was cut by 4 bases and J by 4 bases, with 12 bases left in between. The CDR3 loop spans 14 amino acids. In germline, CDR1 is LNHDA, CDR2 SQIVND (reference sequence). The CDR3 DNA reads TGTGCCAGTAGTACGCCCTCCTGGGCAGATACGCAGTATTTT. This codes for CASSTPSWADTQYF.

The table lists this clonotype with many counts. The CDR3 DNA sequence: TGTGCCAGCAGTGATAGGGGACAGGCTAATGAAAAACTGTTTTTT. Translated, it gives CASSDRGQANEKLFF. The chain recombines TRBV2 with TRBJ1-4, with 8 bases that match TRBD1. The CDR3 length is 15 residues. The V gene end was trimmed by 3 bases and the J gene end by 3 bases; junction bases not matched to a gene: 3. The germline CDR1 and CDR2 sequences are SNHLY and FYNNEI.

This clonotype was recorded many times. The rearrangement joins TRBV3-1 to TRBJ2-7; no reliable D call. From germline, CDR1 is LGHDT and CDR2 YNNKEL (reference sequence). With 0 bases removed from V and 3 bases from J, the gap between germline ends came to 12 bases. The CDR3 consists of 15 residues. The CDR3 is CASSQDMARYYEQYF. CDR3 bases: TGTGCCAGCAGCCAAGACATGGCTCGGTACTACGAGCAGTACTTC.

This clonotype was detected only once. The CDR3, as DNA: TGTGCCAGTAGTACACCACAGGACCGCCGCAGGATCTATGGCTACACCTTC. This gives the protein CASSTPQDRRRIYGYTF. The V call is TRBV19, the J call TRBJ1-2, with D possibly matching TRBD1 (5 bases). V shed 4 bases and J shed 4 bases, with 22 bases lying between them. Germline V gives CDR1 LNHDA, CDR2 SQIVND (reference sequence). The CDR3 loop spans 17 amino acids.